The rows below give T cell receptor beta chains drawn from one sample of a study of CD8+ T cells in alopecia areata. Libraries were prepared by immunoSEQ multiplex PCR; TCRdb keeps only in-frame clonotypes and omits some of them. The top ten clones hold roughly 21% of a sample with 4,000 to 4,500 clones, about 63% of them seen once. Sequencing was done on a sample of skin. These receptors were collected from a human donor in good health. Each CDR3 is given without its conserved first and last residue. Fields, in order: V gene, clone size, CDR3 protein. The size field is filled for only some rows; it gives once, few, many or a size class.

TRBV5-1 NA ASSLRDRDNSPLH
TRBV6-6 NA AGSQQGGNQPQH
TRBV5-1 NA ASRSRSEQY
TRBV29-1 few SAQGTANSYNEQF
TRBV14 NA ASSLRSPGSEQF
TRBV28 NA ASSLSRQGGVDGYT
TRBV5-1 NA ASSFGDTGELF
TRBV2 few ASIEGNTGELF
TRBV10-1 NA ARLVTGGINEQF
TRBV5-1 NA ASSSQQGAMGEQY
TRBV29-1 NA SVVGLAGDEQF
TRBV5-4 NA ASRDRDRGAPDTQY
TRBV6-1 NA ASIPRGKDTGELF
TRBV7-3 NA ASSQIAEAYNEQF
TRBV7-3 NA ASSFSRGQAEQF
TRBV7-9 NA ASSSSTTNEKLF
TRBV5-1 NA ASSFAVQGIGGYT
TRBV4-1 NA ASSQDPQGTSSGTEAF
TRBV7-9 NA ASSLEDSNEKLF
TRBV11-1 NA ASSLAGNSRGQY
TRBV7-8 few ASSFQLAGGSEQF
TRBV19 NA ATNPGQGRAGKNIQY
TRBV6-1 NA ASSEGGASGELF
TRBV11-2 once ASSLRSGRRGSYNEQF
TRBV11-2 NA ASSLTTLNTDTQY
TRBV2 NA ASRPHRGPGNQPQH
TRBV28 few ASSFLARYTGELF
TRBV5-1 NA ASSTGNYNEQF
TRBV25-1 once ASRTGLRNTEAF
TRBV7-2 NA ASSYLLALH
TRBV7-9 once ASSLRDSNQPQH
TRBV28 NA ASSWTGDTDTQY
TRBV7-9 NA ATKRTSGRTDTQY
TRBV14 NA ASSPTHHTQY
TRBV10-3 NA AIWSRGEHNYGYT
TRBV5-4 few ASSNPTGYT
TRBV11-2 few ASSLAGGQETQY
TRBV7-9 NA ASIRVEWNTEAF
TRBV5-1 NA ASSLIAGADNEQF
TRBV28 NA ASSLSRLAGGPRQETQY
TRBV28 NA ASKLGGVAGNYEQY
TRBV23-1 NA ASTLGRPLVQY
TRBV19 NA ASSTGTGGGQPQH
TRBV6-1 NA ASSAAGSPAYEQY
TRBV2 few ASRKLAGPRAKNIQY
TRBV19 NA ASRAGQRRETQY
TRBV6-4 NA ASSDSGTGGWDTQY
TRBV6-5 NA ASSYVAGTRIYEQY
TRBV29-1 once SVEVGETQY
TRBV7-9 NA ASSLAPSINPDTQY
TRBV21-1 once ASPTGPSGYT
TRBV5-1 NA ASSFKGDEQY
TRBV20-1 NA SASPGWEQY
TRBV14 NA ASSPRGSSYNEQF